Listed below are T cell receptor beta chains from one sample, sequenced in a study of cytomegalovirus exposure and HLA in healthy donors. The protocol was immunoSEQ multiplex PCR, while the TCRdb copy is restricted to in-frame clones and leaves out a portion. The sample holds more than 100,000 clones, about 87% seen once. Source material: PBMCs. Source of these receptors: a woman younger than 45 in good health and CMV-seronegative. CDR3s include the opening cysteine and the closing phenylalanine or tryptophan. The D gene is left open where the match is weak. For some rows the clone size is stated as once, few or many, or as a class when expanded; others skip it.

>.|TRBD2|TRBV28|TRBJ2-7
CASSLPSGGTYEQYF
TGTGCCAGCAGTTTGCCTAGCGGGGGGACCTACGAGCAGTACTTC
>.|.|TRBV28|TRBJ1-1
CASSSTENTEAFF
TGTGCCAGCAGTTCCACAGAGAACACTGAAGCTTTCTTT
>.|TRBD2|TRBV4-1|TRBJ2-1
CASSLGRLGREGRDEQFF
TGCGCCAGCAGCCTGGGGAGACTAGGGCGGGAGGGCCGGGATGAGCAGTTCTTC
>.|TRBD2|TRBV15|TRBJ2-3
CATSRDRAGGPFTDTQYF
TGTGCCACCAGCAGAGATAGAGCGGGGGGGCCGTTCACAGATACGCAGTATTTT
>.|.|TRBV30|TRBJ1-5
CAWSYRTSNQPQHF
TGTGCCTGGAGTTACAGAACTAGCAATCAGCCCCAGCATTTT
>.|TRBD1|TRBV29-1|TRBJ1-2
CSVFRGYGYGYTF
TGCAGCGTTTTCAGGGGGTACGGCTATGGCTACACCTTC
>.|TRBD2|TRBV4-3|TRBJ2-3
CASSQDASGRAGDTQYF
TGCGCCAGCAGCCAAGACGCAAGCGGGAGGGCCGGAGATACGCAGTATTTT
>.|TRBD2|TRBV30|TRBJ2-5
CAWSVIGLAGGKTQYF
TGTGCCTGGAGTGTAATAGGACTAGCGGGAGGAAAGACCCAGTACTTC
>.|.|TRBV18|TRBJ2-5
CASSPPQGGKETQYF
TGTGCCAGCTCACCACCGCAGGGCGGAAAAGAGACCCAGTACTTC
>.|TRBD2|TRBV7-6|TRBJ2-3
CASSPRLAGGDTQYF
TGTGCCAGCAGCCCTCGGCTAGCGGGAGGAGATACGCAGTATTTT
>.|.|TRBV29-1|TRBJ2-4
CSAGDRDSQNIQYF
TGCAGCGCGGGGGACCGGGACAGCCAAAACATTCAGTACTTC
>.|TRBD1|TRBV2|TRBJ1-2
CASSGGGTGDLYYGYTF
TGTGCCAGCAGTGGGGGTGGGACAGGGGATCTCTACTATGGCTACACCTTC
>.|TRBD1|TRBV18|TRBJ2-2
CASSPDRANTGELFF
TGTGCCAGCTCACCCGACAGGGCGAACACCGGGGAGCTGTTTTTT
>.|TRBD2|TRBV5-1|TRBJ2-2
CASSPSGGLTGELFF
TGCGCCAGCAGCCCCAGCGGGGGACTCACCGGGGAGCTGTTTTTT
>.|.|TRBV21-1|TRBJ2-1
CASSKDCRGWLAGNNEQFF
TGTGCCAGCAGCAAAGATTGCAGGGGGTGGCTAGCGGGGAACAATGAGCAGTTCTTC
>.|TRBD1|TRBV27|TRBJ1-6
CASRQSGTGYNSPLHF
TGTGCCAGCAGGCAGTCCGGGACAGGGTATAATTCACCCCTCCACTTT
>.|.|TRBV7-2|TRBJ2-3
CASSLVVERRDTQYF
TGTGCCAGCAGCTTAGTTGTGGAGCGTAGAGATACGCAGTATTTT
>.|.|TRBV21-1|TRBJ1-3
CASTQGSGNTIYF
TGTGCCAGCACCCAGGGCTCTGGAAACACCATATATTTT
>.|TRBD1|TRBV6-5|TRBJ1-1
CASSYPRDRGGTEAFF
TGTGCCAGCAGCTACCCTAGGGACAGGGGGGGCACTGAAGCTTTCTTT
>.|TRBD1|TRBV4-1|TRBJ1-3
CASSPGQGNTIYF
TGCGCCAGCAGCCCGGGACAGGGAAACACCATATATTTT
>.|TRBD2|TRBV30|TRBJ2-1
CAWSVSLAGVPGNEQFF
TGTGCCTGGAGTGTAAGCCTAGCGGGGGTGCCGGGCAATGAGCAGTTCTTC
>.|TRBD1|TRBV28|TRBJ1-4
CASSSTGGPNEKLFF
TGTGCCAGCAGCTCTACAGGGGGGCCTAATGAAAAACTGTTTTTT
>.|TRBD1|TRBV28|TRBJ1-4
CASSSTGGFTTNEKLFF
TGTGCCAGCAGCTCTACAGGGGGCTTTACAACTAATGAAAAACTGTTTTTT
>.|.|TRBV7-2|TRBJ2-7
CASSLGFGAYEQYF
TGTGCCAGCAGCTTAGGGTTCGGGGCCTACGAGCAGTACTTC
>.|TRBD1|TRBV13|TRBJ1-2
CASSLAQGQGGNGYTF
TGTGCCAGCAGCTTAGCCCAGGGACAGGGGGGCAATGGCTACACCTTC
>once|.|TRBV10-3|TRBJ2-5
CAISVSGQETQYF
TGTGCCATCAGTGTATCAGGCCAAGAGACCCAGTACTTC
>.|TRBD2|TRBV18|TRBJ2-1
CASSPASGTSNEQFF
TGTGCCAGCTCACCAGCTTCCGGGACTAGTAATGAGCAGTTCTTC
>.|.|TRBV12-5|TRBJ2-5
CASGLGRQISETQYF
TGTGCTAGTGGTTTGGGGAGACAGATAAGCGAGACCCAGTACTTC
>.|.|TRBV14|TRBJ1-1
CASSQEGPDRYEAFF
TGTGCCAGCAGCCAAGAAGGTCCAGACAGATATGAAGCTTTCTTT
>.|.|TRBV6-6|TRBJ1-3
CATIPRGRTSGNTIYF
TGTGCCACCATACCTAGGGGCAGGACCTCTGGAAACACCATATATTTT
>.|TRBD1|TRBV27|TRBJ2-3
CASSLPGTGGQQSADTQYF
TGTGCCAGCAGTTTACCCGGGACAGGGGGTCAGCAGTCCGCAGATACGCAGTATTTT
>.|TRBD1|TRBV7-3|TRBJ1-1
CASSSGQGSNTEAFF
TGTGCCAGCAGCTCGGGACAGGGATCGAACACTGAAGCTTTCTTT
>.|.|TRBV19|TRBJ2-1
CASSPGGGSSYNEQFF
TGTGCCAGTAGTCCGGGTGGGGGCTCGTCCTACAATGAGCAGTTCTTC
>once|TRBD2|TRBV7-2|TRBJ2-5
CASSRGDAKTQYF
TGTGCCAGCAGCCGGGGGGATGCGAAGACCCAGTACTTC
>.|.|TRBV18|TRBJ1-5
CASSPSGVGRQPQHF
TGTGCCAGCTCACCAAGTGGCGTGGGGCGTCAGCCCCAGCATTTT
>.|.|TRBV5-4|TRBJ2-5
CASSAGGTQETQYF
TGTGCCAGCAGCGCAGGGGGGACCCAAGAGACCCAGTACTTC
>.|.|TRBV7-9|TRBJ1-1
CASSFLGDTEAFF
TGTGCCAGCAGCTTCCTAGGGGACACTGAAGCTTTCTTT
>.|.|TRBV19|TRBJ2-6
CASKRRRGANVLTF
TGTGCCAGTAAACGTAGGAGGGGGGCCAACGTCCTGACTTTC
>.|TRBD2|TRBV27|TRBJ2-1
CASSPQRGAYNEQFF
TGTGCCAGCAGTCCCCAGCGGGGGGCCTACAATGAGCAGTTCTTC
>.|TRBD2|TRBV28|TRBJ2-1
CASSTSGSYNEQFF
TGTGCCAGCAGCACTAGCGGGAGCTACAATGAGCAGTTCTTC
>.|TRBD1|TRBV6-5|TRBJ2-1
CASSYSYGQGPNEQFF
TGTGCCAGCAGTTACTCGTATGGACAGGGTCCAAATGAGCAGTTCTTC
>once|.|TRBV30|TRBJ1-2
CAWSRGARGYTF
TGTGCCTGGAGTCGGGGGGCGCGTGGCTACACCTTC
>once|TRBD1|TRBV6-6|TRBJ2-5
CASSYLDRGQTQYF
TGTGCCAGCAGTTACTTGGACAGGGGACAGACCCAGTACTTC
>.|.|TRBV18|TRBJ2-2
CASTDSHNTGELFF
TGTGCCAGCACGGACAGCCATAACACCGGGGAGCTGTTTTTT
>.|.|TRBV4-3|TRBJ2-2
CASSRAGAVGELFF
TGCGCCAGCAGCCGGGCAGGGGCGGTCGGGGAGCTGTTTTTT
>.|.|TRBV6-5|TRBJ2-7
CASRPSGMVYEQYF
TGTGCCAGCAGACCTTCCGGGATGGTATACGAGCAGTACTTC
>.|TRBD1|TRBV6-6|TRBJ2-7
CASGGDRANYEQYF
TGTGCCAGCGGGGGGGACAGGGCGAACTACGAGCAGTACTTC
>.|.|TRBV2|TRBJ2-5
CASRGGLADQETQYF
TGTGCCAGCAGGGGGGGGCTAGCGGACCAAGAGACCCAGTACTTC
>.|.|TRBV28|TRBJ1-6
CASSLGFGNSPLHF
TGTGCCAGCAGTTTAGGGTTCGGGAATTCACCCCTCCACTTT
>.|TRBD1|TRBV10-3|TRBJ1-2
CAISETGGTGYTF
TGTGCCATCAGTGAGACAGGGGGCACTGGCTACACCTTC
>.|.|TRBV4-3|TRBJ2-1
CASSQELGGGKNNEQFF
TGCGCCAGCAGCCAAGAATTAGGGGGGGGGAAAAACAATGAGCAGTTCTTC
>.|TRBD2|TRBV29-1|TRBJ2-7
CSVRTSGNYEQYF
TGCAGCGTCCGGACTAGCGGGAACTACGAGCAGTACTTC
>.|TRBD2|TRBV7-6|TRBJ2-5
CASSLIAGLETQYF
TGTGCCAGCAGCTTAATAGCGGGGTTGGAGACCCAGTACTTC
>.|.|TRBV5-6|TRBJ2-1
CASSLDNSYNEQFF
TGTGCCAGCAGCTTGGACAACTCCTACAATGAGCAGTTCTTC
>.|TRBD2|TRBV10-3|TRBJ2-6
CAIWEGSSGANVLTF
TGTGCCATCTGGGAGGGAAGCTCTGGGGCCAACGTCCTGACTTTC
>.|TRBD1|TRBV7-6|TRBJ1-2
CASSPRQGTFYGYTF
TGTGCCAGCAGCCCACGACAGGGGACTTTCTATGGCTACACCTTC
>few|.|TRBV30|TRBJ1-4
CAWSVRVRTNEKLFF
TGTGCCTGGAGTGTACGTGTCAGAACTAATGAAAAACTGTTTTTT
>.|.|TRBV28|TRBJ2-6
CASSLGGVSGANVLTF
TGTGCCAGCAGTTTAGGAGGGGTGTCTGGGGCCAACGTCCTGACTTTC
>.|.|TRBV5-1|TRBJ1-1
CASSLAGGLNTEAFF
TGCGCCAGCAGCTTGGCGGGGGGGCTGAACACTGAAGCTTTCTTT
>.|.|TRBV7-6|TRBJ1-5
CASSRRETYSNQPQHF
TGTGCCAGCAGCCGTCGGGAGACATATAGCAATCAGCCCCAGCATTTT